This T cell receptor beta chain emerged from a study of T cell responses to AZD1222 COVID-19 vaccine. Findings and caveats of the study: Clonal diversity may have been underestimated, and the donors were mostly white British, with more females than males.

Assay: immunoSEQ multiplex PCR; the TCRdb copy retains only in-frame clones and omits some. The sample consists of 94,000 or so clones, about nine tenths of them appearing once. Germline CDR1 and CDR2: SGHRS and YFSETQ. CDR3 length equals 16 residues. With V trimmed by 0 bases and J by 7 bases, 7 bases remained unmatched. Notes on this clone: The antigen remains unidentified.

This TCR was sampled from an adult in good health. The chain combines TRBV5-1 with TRBJ2-1, with TRBD1 matching 10 bases. Source: peripheral blood, taken on day 0 of AZD1222 vaccination. The CDR3: CASSLGDRGPSNEQFF. The CDR3 nucleotides read TGCGCCAGCAGCTTGGGTGACAGGGGGCCTTCTAATGAGCAGTTCTTC.